Below, one T cell receptor (beta chain) is given with its context. The antigen remains undetermined. A multiplex PCR was run with 60 Vbeta primers and 13 Jbeta primers. TCRdb's copy holds only in-frame clones and misses some; the assay was immunoSEQ multiplex PCR. The data contain 250,000 to 350,000 clones, around 86% of them seen just once; the ten biggest clones take up roughly 4%. This record comes from a study of cytomegalovirus exposure and HLA in healthy donors. About the research overall: The Caucasian-associated ancestry cluster held roughly 84% of 300 to 500 genotyped donors.

Study results and caveats: Researchers reportedly found TCR beta sequences accurately predicted most subjects' HLA-A and HLA-B alleles. Three CMV-associated chains proved CMV antigen-specific in vitro. Earlier findings revealed that most TCR beta V segments proved productive either about 87% or about 30% of the time.

The sequence came from a man aged 40-49 years in good health and CMV-seropositive. The sequenced sample was PBMCs.

CDR3 sequence (DNA): TGTGCCAGTAGTACAATAGCGGGAGATAGCGATGAGCAGTTCTTC. Its protein is CASSTIAGDSDEQFF. The chain employs TRBV19 and TRBJ2-1, with 9 bases fitting TRBD2. J gave up 8 bases and V 4 bases, and 9 bases lay outside the gene matches. The CDR3 spans 15 residues. From germline, CDR1 is LNHDA and CDR2 SQIVND (reference sequence).